This TCR beta chain was profiled in a study of memory CD8 T cells in hepatitis C reinfection (dated by TCRdb to about 2017). As for the study more broadly: Among the donors, a few cleared two back-to-back HCV infections on their own, whereas two got rid of a primary infection but ended up chronically infected after reinfection. A case counted as HCV reinfection when an HCV RNA test came back positive after two negative tests taken at least 60 days apart. Pre-reinfection samples were obtained between 55 and 20 weeks before detection of reinfection. Across an HCV reinfection episode in roughly five donors, the study followed the TCR beta repertoire of virus-specific CD8 T cells over time. Between the late 2000s and the early 2010s, roughly five reinfection cases that had stored pre-reinfection samples were identified. Participants who had resolved a prior HCV infection were followed every 3 months in the reinfection study. The research as a whole found: Because only five donors were included, definitive conclusions about public clonotypes linked to secondary clearance were beyond the reach of the study.

Library method: the immunoSEQ multiplex PCR assay. Genomic DNA was pulled from the sorted cells, and the automated high-throughput method of Adaptive Biotechnologies was used to sequence the TCR beta V, D and J regions. A two-step, bias-controlled multiplex PCR was used to amplify the CDR3 regions. Amplified TCR beta libraries were sequenced on an Illumina instrument. Processing in the source paper ran as follows. Demultiplexed reads were processed to reduce amplification and sequencing bias, and CDR3 sequences were assigned to gene families using the IMGT database. ImmunoSEQ software version 2.0 was used to analyze the repertoire data. Clonotype lists were filtered to remove out-of-frame sequences as well as sequences containing stop codons in the CDR3. Any clonotype with a frequency under 0.01% was left out, since that frequency corresponded to less than one cell. Richness was computed as observed richness divided by input cell number, and evenness as Shannon entropy divided by log observed richness. Repertoire diversity and similarity between time points were quantified using Simpson diversity and Morisita-Horn overlap indices. Each clonotype was placed into one of four groups: dominant (>1%), sub-dominant (0.5-0.99%), low abundance (0.1-0.49%) or lowest abundance (<0.1%). For the germline index, total nucleotide additions were subtracted from total CDR3 length, and that difference was then divided by total CDR3 length. As stored in TCRdb, this immuneACCESS dataset retains in-frame rearrangements with V and J assigned. A fraction of the clones does not appear; measured against another copy, unresolved V genes explain less than half of the discrepancy, and the remainder lacks a known reason. Clone size and the V and J calls come from that table; the DNA yielded D and trimming. The sample records about 50,000 clones, about 90% of which are singletons. Around 1% of the sample goes to the ten largest clones.

A remark on this clone: What antigen it recognizes has not been identified. No base quality information exists; no much larger clone differs at one position.

The germline V gene specifies SQVTM as CDR1 and ANQGSEA as CDR2. The CDR3 numbers 12 residues from cysteine through phenylalanine. Only the CDR3 DNA stays, 36 bases, in frame from base 1. V is shortened by 3 bases, J by 5 bases, and the region joining them spans 10 bases. The meaning of the sample's time point label: pre-reinfection, 55 to 20 weeks before reinfection detection. Sorted cells were sequenced directly ex vivo, with no in vitro expansion before TCR sequencing. The donors, who were people who inject drugs, were enrolled in the Montreal Acute Hepatitis C Cohort Study (HEPCO) in Canada. Total naive CD8 T cells, sorted as viable CD3+ CD8+ CD45RO-, came from a couple of donors at all three reinfection time points as controls. Before sorting, cryopreserved peripheral blood mononuclear cells were thawed and used as the source for purifying CD8 T cells. CD8 T cells were enriched by negative selection with the MACS CD8+ T cell Isolation Kit. Cell sorting was done on a BD FACSAria II sorter with FACSDiva software, and data were analyzed with FlowJo.

This chain joins TRBV29-1 to TRBJ2-5; the D gene is perhaps TRBD2, from 5 matching bases. Sequencing was carried out using naive CD8+ T cells sorted from blood. What this sample's cell subset or site label stands for: total naive CD8+CD45RO- T cells. This receptor was identified in a man aged 18 to 30 with hepatitis C virus infection. In nucleotides, the sequence is TGCAGCGTTGACGGGGTTGGGGAGACCCAGTACTTC. Translation gives CSVDGVGETQYF.